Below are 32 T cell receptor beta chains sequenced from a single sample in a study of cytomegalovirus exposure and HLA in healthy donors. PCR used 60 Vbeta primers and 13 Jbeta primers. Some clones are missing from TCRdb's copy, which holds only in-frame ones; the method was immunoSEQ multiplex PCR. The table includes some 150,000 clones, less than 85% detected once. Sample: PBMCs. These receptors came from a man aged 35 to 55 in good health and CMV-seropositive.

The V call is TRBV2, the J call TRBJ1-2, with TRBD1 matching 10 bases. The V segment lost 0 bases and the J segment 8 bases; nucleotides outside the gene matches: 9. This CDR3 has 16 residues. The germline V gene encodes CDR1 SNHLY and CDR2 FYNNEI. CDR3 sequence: CASSEAGTGVMGGYTF. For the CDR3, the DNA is TGTGCCAGCAGTGAAGCCGGGACAGGGGTTATGGGAGGCTACACCTTC.

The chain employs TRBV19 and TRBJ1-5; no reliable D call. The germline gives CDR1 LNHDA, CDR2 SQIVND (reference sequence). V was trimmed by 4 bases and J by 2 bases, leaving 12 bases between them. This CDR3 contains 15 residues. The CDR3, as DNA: TGTGCCAGTAGTAATGGTCCCGGGGGCAATCAGCCCCAGCATTTT. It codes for CASSNGPGGNQPQHF.

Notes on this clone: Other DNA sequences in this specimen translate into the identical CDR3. The CDR3 sequence: CASTRGRSYNSPLHF. CDR3 nucleotides: TGTGCCAGCACACGGGGGAGGTCCTATAATTCACCCCTCCACTTT. The V gene is TRBV6-5, the J gene TRBJ1-6; TRBD1 might be the D (5 bases). The CDR3 covers 15 residues. V lost 7 bases and J lost 1, with 11 bases in between. CDR1 and CDR2 from the germline V gene are MNHEY and SVGAGI.

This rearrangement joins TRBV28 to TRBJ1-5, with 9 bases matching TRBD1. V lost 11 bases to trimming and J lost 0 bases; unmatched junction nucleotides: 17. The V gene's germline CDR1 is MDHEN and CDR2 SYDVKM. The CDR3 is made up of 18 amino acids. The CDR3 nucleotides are TGTGCCGCCCAGGGGGGGACAGGGCGATACAATAGCAATCAGCCCCAGCATTTT. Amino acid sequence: CAAQGGTGRYNSNQPQHF.

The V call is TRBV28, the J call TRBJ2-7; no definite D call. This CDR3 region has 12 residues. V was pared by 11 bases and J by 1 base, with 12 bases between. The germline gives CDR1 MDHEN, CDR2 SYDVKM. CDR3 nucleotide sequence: TGTGCCCACTCCGAGGTATCCTACGAGCAGTACTTC. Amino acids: CAHSEVSYEQYF.

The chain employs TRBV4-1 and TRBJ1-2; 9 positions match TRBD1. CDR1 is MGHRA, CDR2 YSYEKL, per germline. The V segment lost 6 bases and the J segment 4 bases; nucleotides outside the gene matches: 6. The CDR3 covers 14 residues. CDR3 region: CASRDRGIGYGYTF. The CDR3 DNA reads TGCGCCAGCAGGGACAGGGGAATTGGCTATGGCTACACCTTC.

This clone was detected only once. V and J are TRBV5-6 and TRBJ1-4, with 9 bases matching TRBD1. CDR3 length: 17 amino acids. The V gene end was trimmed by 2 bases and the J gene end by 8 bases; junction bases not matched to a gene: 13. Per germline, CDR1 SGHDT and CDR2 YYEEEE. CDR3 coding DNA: TGTGCCAGCAGCTTTCGACTATCGGACAGGGGTATGGAAAAACTGTTTTTT. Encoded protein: CASSFRLSDRGMEKLFF.

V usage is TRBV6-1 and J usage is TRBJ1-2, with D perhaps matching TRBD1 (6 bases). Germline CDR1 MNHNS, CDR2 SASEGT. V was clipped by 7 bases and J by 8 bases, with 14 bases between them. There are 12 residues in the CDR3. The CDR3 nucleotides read TGTGCCAGCACCCCAGGGGTGGCCGGCTACACCTTC. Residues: CASTPGVAGYTF.

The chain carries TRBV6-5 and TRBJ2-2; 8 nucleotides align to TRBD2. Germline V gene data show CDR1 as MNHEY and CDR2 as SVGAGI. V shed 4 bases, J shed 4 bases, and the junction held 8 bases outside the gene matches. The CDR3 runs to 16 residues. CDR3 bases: TGTGCCAGCAGTTCCGCGGGACTAGATCCCACCGGGGAGCTGTTTTTT. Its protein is CASSSAGLDPTGELFF.

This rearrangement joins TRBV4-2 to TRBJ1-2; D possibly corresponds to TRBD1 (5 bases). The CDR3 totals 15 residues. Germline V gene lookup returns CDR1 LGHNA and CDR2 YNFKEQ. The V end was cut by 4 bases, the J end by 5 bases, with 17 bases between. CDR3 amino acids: CASSPRGTAFYGYTF. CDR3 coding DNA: TGTGCCAGCAGCCCGCGGGGCACTGCGTTTTATGGCTACACCTTC.

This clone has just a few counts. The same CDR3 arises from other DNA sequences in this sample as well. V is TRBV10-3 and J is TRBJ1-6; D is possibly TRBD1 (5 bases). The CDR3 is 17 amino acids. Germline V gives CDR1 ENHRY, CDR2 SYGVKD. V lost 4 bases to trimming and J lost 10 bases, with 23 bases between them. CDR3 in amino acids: CAISALGQGNSESPLHF. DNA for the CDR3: TGTGCCATCAGTGCGTTGGGGCAGGGCAATTCGGAATCACCCCTCCACTTT.

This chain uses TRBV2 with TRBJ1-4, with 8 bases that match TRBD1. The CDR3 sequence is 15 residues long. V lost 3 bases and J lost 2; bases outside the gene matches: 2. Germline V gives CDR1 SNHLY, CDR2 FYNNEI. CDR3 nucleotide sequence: TGTGCCAGCAGTGAGTGGACAGGGACTAATGAAAAACTGTTTTTT. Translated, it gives CASSEWTGTNEKLFF.

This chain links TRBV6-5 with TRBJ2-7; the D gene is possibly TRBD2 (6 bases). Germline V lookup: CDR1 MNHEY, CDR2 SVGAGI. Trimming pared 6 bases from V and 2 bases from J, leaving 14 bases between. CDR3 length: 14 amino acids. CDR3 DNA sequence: TGTGCCAGCAGGGACTACTCGACAGCCTACGAGCAGTACTTC. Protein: CASRDYSTAYEQYF.

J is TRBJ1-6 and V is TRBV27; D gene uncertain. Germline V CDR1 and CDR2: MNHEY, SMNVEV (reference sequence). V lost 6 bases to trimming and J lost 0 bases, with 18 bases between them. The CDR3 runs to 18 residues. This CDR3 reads CASRVRGSSSSYNSPLHF. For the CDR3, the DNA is TGTGCCAGCAGGGTTCGCGGCAGTTCCAGCTCCTATAATTCACCCCTCCACTTT.

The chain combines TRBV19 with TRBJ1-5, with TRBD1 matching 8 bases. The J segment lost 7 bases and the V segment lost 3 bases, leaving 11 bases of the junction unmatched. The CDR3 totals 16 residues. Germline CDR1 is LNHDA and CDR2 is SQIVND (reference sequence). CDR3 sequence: CASSILNRGSGQPQHF. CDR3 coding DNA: TGTGCCAGTAGTATCTTGAACAGGGGGTCAGGACAGCCCCAGCATTTT.

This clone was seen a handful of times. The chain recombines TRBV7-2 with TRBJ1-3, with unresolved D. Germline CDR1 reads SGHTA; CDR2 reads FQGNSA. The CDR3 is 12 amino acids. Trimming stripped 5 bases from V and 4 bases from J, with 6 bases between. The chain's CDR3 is CASSPQGNTIYF. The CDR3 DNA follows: TGTGCCAGCAGCCCACAAGGAAACACCATATATTTT.

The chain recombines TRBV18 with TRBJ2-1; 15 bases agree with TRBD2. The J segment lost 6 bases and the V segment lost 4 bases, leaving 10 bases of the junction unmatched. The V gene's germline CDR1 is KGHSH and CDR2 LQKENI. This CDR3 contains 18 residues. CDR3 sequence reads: CASSQGTSGRPSVNEQFF. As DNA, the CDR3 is TGTGCCAGCTCACAGGGGACTAGCGGGAGGCCGTCGGTCAATGAGCAGTTCTTC.

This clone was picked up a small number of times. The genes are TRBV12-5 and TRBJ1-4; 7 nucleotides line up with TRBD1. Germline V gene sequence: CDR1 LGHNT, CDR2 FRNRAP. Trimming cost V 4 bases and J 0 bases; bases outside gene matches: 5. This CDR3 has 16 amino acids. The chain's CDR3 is CASGSGTAATNEKLFF. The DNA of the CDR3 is TGTGCTAGTGGTTCCGGGACAGCAGCAACTAATGAAAAACTGTTTTTT.

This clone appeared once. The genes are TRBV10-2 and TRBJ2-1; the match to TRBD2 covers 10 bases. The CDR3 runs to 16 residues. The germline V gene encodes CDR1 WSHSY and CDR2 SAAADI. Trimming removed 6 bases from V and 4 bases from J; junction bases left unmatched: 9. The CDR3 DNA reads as TGCGCCAGCAGCACCCTCTGGACTAGCGGATACAATGAGCAGTTCTTC. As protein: CASSTLWTSGYNEQFF.

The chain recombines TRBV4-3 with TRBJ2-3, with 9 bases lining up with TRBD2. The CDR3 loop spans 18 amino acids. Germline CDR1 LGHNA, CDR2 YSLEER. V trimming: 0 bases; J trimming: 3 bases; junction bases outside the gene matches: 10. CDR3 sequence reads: CASSQEVRASGKTDTQYF. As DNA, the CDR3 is TGCGCCAGCAGCCAAGAAGTTAGGGCTAGCGGGAAAACAGATACGCAGTATTTT.

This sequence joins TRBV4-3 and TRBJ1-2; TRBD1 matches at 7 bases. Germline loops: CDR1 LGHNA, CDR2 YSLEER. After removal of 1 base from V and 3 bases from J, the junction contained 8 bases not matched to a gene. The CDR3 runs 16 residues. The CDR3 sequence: CASSQGWGQGDYGYTF. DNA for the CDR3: TGCGCCAGCAGCCAAGGTTGGGGGCAGGGGGACTATGGCTACACCTTC.

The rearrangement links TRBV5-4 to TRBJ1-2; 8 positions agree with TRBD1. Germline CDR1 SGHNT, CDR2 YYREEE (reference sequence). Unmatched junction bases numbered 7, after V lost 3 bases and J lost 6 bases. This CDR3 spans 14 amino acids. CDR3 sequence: CASSYGAGGDGYTF. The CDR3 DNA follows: TGTGCCAGCAGCTATGGGGCAGGGGGCGATGGCTACACCTTC.

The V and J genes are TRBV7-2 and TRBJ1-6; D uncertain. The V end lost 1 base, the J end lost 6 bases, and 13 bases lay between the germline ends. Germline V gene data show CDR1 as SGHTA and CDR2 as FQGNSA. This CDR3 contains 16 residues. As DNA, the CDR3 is TGTGCCAGCAGCTTAGAGGCCGGGTCAGTTAATTCACCCCTCCACTTT. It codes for CASSLEAGSVNSPLHF.

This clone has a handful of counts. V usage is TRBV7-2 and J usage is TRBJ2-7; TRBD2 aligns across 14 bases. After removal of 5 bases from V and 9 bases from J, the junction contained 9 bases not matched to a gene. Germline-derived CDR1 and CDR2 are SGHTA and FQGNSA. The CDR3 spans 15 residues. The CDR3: CASSPLTSGGAGQYF. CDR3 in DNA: TGTGCCAGCAGCCCTCTGACTAGCGGGGGGGCAGGGCAGTACTTC.

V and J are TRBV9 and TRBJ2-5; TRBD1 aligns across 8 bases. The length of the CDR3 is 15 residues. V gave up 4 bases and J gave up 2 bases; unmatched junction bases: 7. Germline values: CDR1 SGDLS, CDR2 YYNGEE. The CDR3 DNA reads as TGTGCCAGCAGCCATAAGACAGGGGTTCAAGAGACCCAGTACTTC. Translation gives CASSHKTGVQETQYF.

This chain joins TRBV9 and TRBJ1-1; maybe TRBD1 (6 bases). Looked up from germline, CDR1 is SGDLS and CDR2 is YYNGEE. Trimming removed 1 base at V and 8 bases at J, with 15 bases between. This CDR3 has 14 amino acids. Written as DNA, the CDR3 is TGTGCCAGCAGCGTAAGAGTGGAGACAGGAGAAGCTTTCTTT. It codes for CASSVRVETGEAFF.

The CDR3 loop reads CASSRVSETYEQYF. DNA for the CDR3: TGTGCCAGCAGCCGGGTTTCTGAGACCTACGAGCAGTACTTC. The V call is TRBV5-6, the J call TRBJ2-7; D gene uncertain. The CDR3 extends over 14 amino acids. Looked up from germline, CDR1 is SGHDT and CDR2 is YYEEEE. Between the trimmed V and J ends, which lost 4 bases and 2 bases, there was a span of 13 bases.

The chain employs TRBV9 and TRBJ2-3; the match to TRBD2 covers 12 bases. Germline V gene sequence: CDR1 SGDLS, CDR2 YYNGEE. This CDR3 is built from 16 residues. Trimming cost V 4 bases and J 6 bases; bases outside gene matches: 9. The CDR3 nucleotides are TGTGCCAGCAGCCCTCAGGGACTAGCGGGTCTTGATACGCAGTATTTT. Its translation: CASSPQGLAGLDTQYF.

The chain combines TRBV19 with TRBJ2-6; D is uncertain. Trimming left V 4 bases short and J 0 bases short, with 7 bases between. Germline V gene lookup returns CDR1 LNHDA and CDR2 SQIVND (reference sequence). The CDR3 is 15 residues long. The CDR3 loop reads CASSTINSGANVLTF. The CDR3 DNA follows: TGTGCCAGTAGTACAATCAACTCTGGGGCCAACGTCCTGACTTTC.

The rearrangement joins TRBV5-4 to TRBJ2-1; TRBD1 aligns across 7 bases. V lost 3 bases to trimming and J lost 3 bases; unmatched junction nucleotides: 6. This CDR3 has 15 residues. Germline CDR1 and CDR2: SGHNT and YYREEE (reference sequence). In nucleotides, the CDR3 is TGTGCCAGCAGCTCCGGGACAGCTTTCTACAATGAGCAGTTCTTC. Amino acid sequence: CASSSGTAFYNEQFF.

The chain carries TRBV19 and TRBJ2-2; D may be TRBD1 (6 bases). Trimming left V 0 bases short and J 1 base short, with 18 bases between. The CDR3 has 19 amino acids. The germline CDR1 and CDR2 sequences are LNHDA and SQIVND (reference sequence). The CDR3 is CASSIEPARQVWNTGELFF. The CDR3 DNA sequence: TGTGCCAGTAGTATAGAACCCGCTCGACAGGTTTGGAACACCGGGGAGCTGTTTTTT.

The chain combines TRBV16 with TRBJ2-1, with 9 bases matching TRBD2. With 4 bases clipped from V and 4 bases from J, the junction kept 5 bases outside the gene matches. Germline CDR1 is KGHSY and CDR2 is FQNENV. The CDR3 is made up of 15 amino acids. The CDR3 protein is CASSPRLAEYNEQFF. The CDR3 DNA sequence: TGTGCCAGCAGCCCGCGACTAGCGGAATACAATGAGCAGTTCTTC. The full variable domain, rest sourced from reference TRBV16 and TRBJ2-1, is GEEVAQTPKHLVRGEGQKAKLYCAPIKGHSYVFWYQQVLKNEFKFLISFQNENVFDETGMPKERFSAKCLPNSPCSLEIQATKLEDSAVYFCASSPRLAEYNEQFFGPGTRLTVL.